The rows below give T cell receptor beta chains drawn from one sample of a study of radiation and T cells in renal cell carcinoma. Libraries were prepared by immunoSEQ multiplex PCR; TCRdb keeps only in-frame clonotypes and omits some of them. The sample yields 65,000 to 80,000 clones, 80% to 90% seen once. The sequencing here drew on blood, taken from a patient whose treatment included radiotherapy and nephrectomy. These receptors all stem from a woman in her 50s with renal cell carcinoma. Both conserved end residues are part of each CDR3. The D gene is left open where the match is weak. The size entry is marked missing in some rows and otherwise reads once, few, many or a size class.

TRBV14	TRBD1	TRBJ2-1	NA	TGTGCCAGCAGCCAGGCCGGGACAGGCTACAATGAGCAGTTCTTC	CASSQAGTGYNEQFF
TRBV14	TRBD2	TRBJ2-7	NA	TGTGCCAGCAGCCAAGATGGGGCAGGGAGGGATGAGCAGTACTTC	CASSQDGAGRDEQYF
TRBV4-3	NA	TRBJ1-5	NA	TGCGCCAGCAGCCAAGAAAGGTGGGCTGGCCAGCCCCAGCATTTT	CASSQERWAGQPQHF
TRBV6-5	NA	TRBJ1-2	NA	TGTGCCAGCAGTTATTCGGACAGTGATGGGTATGGCTACACCTTC	CASSYSDSDGYGYTF
TRBV7-9	TRBD1	TRBJ1-5	NA	TGTGCCAGCAGCCGGGGACAGGAAGATCAGCCCCAGCATTTT	CASSRGQEDQPQHF
TRBV7-2	TRBD1	TRBJ1-2	NA	TGTGCCAGCAGTCGACAGGGAGACGATGGCTACACCTTC	CASSRQGDDGYTF
TRBV28	TRBD2	TRBJ2-7	NA	TGTGCCAGCAGTTTGCTTAGCGGGAGGGGTTGGGAGCAGTACTTC	CASSLLSGRGWEQYF
TRBV19	TRBD1	TRBJ2-5	NA	TGTGCCAGTAGTAAAACCGGGACAGGTGACGAGACCCAGTACTTC	CASSKTGTGDETQYF
TRBV7-9	NA	TRBJ2-7	NA	TGTGCCAGCAGCCTGCCCAGCGGACAGCCCTGGGGCTACGAGCAGTACTTC	CASSLPSGQPWGYEQYF
TRBV28	TRBD1	TRBJ2-7	NA	TGTGCCAGCAGTTCCGGGACAGTGTACGAGCAGTACTTC	CASSSGTVYEQYF
TRBV4-1	NA	TRBJ1-2	few	TGCGCCAGCAGCCCGTCGGCAGACTATGGCTACACCTTC	CASSPSADYGYTF
TRBV18	NA	TRBJ1-1	NA	TGTGCCAGCTCACCGCAGGGCCCTGGAAATGAAGCTTTCTTT	CASSPQGPGNEAFF
TRBV7-4	NA	TRBJ2-7	NA	TGTGCCAGCAGCCCCCGGGTTGAGGGAGAGCAGTACTTC	CASSPRVEGEQYF
TRBV6-5	NA	TRBJ2-7	NA	TGTGCCAGCAGTTACTCGACAGGAGAACCATACGAGCAGTACTTC	CASSYSTGEPYEQYF
TRBV19	NA	TRBJ2-1	NA	TGTGCCAGTAGTATGGGGACGTCTGAGCAGTTCTTC	CASSMGTSEQFF
TRBV14	NA	TRBJ2-3	once	TGTGCCAGCAGCCAAGGTAGCAGCCCACGCACAGATACGCAGTATTTT	CASSQGSSPRTDTQYF
TRBV28	TRBD1	TRBJ1-5	NA	TGTGCCAGCAGTCGCAGGGGGTGGGACAATCAGCCCCAGCATTTT	CASSRRGWDNQPQHF
TRBV30	TRBD1	TRBJ1-2	NA	TGTGCCTGGAACCCGACAGGGGGCTCCTATGGCTACACCTTC	CAWNPTGGSYGYTF
TRBV9	TRBD1	TRBJ1-5	few	TGTGCCAGCAGCGTCACAGGGGGCGCGAACCAGCCCCAGCATTTT	CASSVTGGANQPQHF
TRBV7-2	NA	TRBJ2-5	NA	TGTGCCAGCAGCTTAGTTCTACCTGGGGAGACCCAGTACTTC	CASSLVLPGETQYF
TRBV5-5	TRBD2	TRBJ2-7	NA	TGTGCCAGCAGCTTGGAACTAGCGGGGGCAAGCTCCTACGAGCAGTACTTC	CASSLELAGASSYEQYF
TRBV7-2	TRBD2	TRBJ2-1	NA	TGTGCCAGCAGCCTGCGGGGGATAGCGAACAATGAGCAGTTCTTC	CASSLRGIANNEQFF
TRBV6-1	NA	TRBJ1-4	NA	TGTGCCAGCACAACCACCTCGCATAGAAAACTGTTTTTT	CASTTTSHRKLFF
TRBV7-8	NA	TRBJ2-3	NA	TGTGCCAGCAGCCCCAATCTGGCCACAGATACGCAGTATTTT	CASSPNLATDTQYF
TRBV7-2	NA	TRBJ1-2	NA	TGTGCCAGCAGCCTTCCCCCGTCTAATACGTATGGCTACACCTTC	CASSLPPSNTYGYTF
TRBV9	NA	TRBJ2-7	once	TGTGCCAGCAGCGTAGGACCCCTGGCCCACGAGCAGTACTTC	CASSVGPLAHEQYF
TRBV10-2	NA	TRBJ1-1	NA	TGCGCCAGTAGGCTGGGCACTGAAGCTTTCTTT	CASRLGTEAFF
TRBV13	NA	TRBJ2-7	NA	TGTGCCAGCAGCTTGCGGACAGAGGCCTACGAGCAGTACTTC	CASSLRTEAYEQYF
TRBV7-9	TRBD2	TRBJ2-5	NA	TGTGCCAGCAGCTTAGGTCTGGGACTAGCATTCGGAGAGACCCAGTACTTC	CASSLGLGLAFGETQYF
TRBV19	NA	TRBJ2-6	NA	TGTGCCAGTAGCGGGACCTTCGCTTCTGGGGCCAACGTCCTGACTTTC	CASSGTFASGANVLTF
TRBV6-5	NA	TRBJ1-2	NA	TGTGCCAGCAGTTACAGCCCTAGTTTGTGGGGCTACACCTTC	CASSYSPSLWGYTF
TRBV4-3	NA	TRBJ1-6	NA	TGCGCCAGCAGCCAAGGGACAGAGGGTAATTCACCCCTCCACTTT	CASSQGTEGNSPLHF
TRBV5-4	NA	TRBJ1-5	NA	TGTGCCAGCAGCCAAGATCAGGATAGTCAGCCCCAGCATTTT	CASSQDQDSQPQHF
TRBV11-3	NA	TRBJ1-2	NA	TGTGCCAGCAGCCGACAGGCAGGCTACCTTAACTATGGCTACACCTTC	CASSRQAGYLNYGYTF
TRBV9	NA	TRBJ2-7	NA	TGTGCCAGCAGCGAGGGACTGACTCACTACGAGCAGTACTTC	CASSEGLTHYEQYF
TRBV28	TRBD1	TRBJ1-6	NA	TGTGCCAGCAGTTTGGGACAGGGAAATAATTCACCCCTCCACTTT	CASSLGQGNNSPLHF
TRBV5-4	NA	TRBJ1-5	NA	TGTGCCAGCAGCTTAAAGGGGGTCAATCAGCCCCAGCATTTT	CASSLKGVNQPQHF
TRBV28	TRBD2	TRBJ2-3	NA	TGTGCCAGCAGTTCCCACTGGCGGGAGGGCCCGAATACGCAGTATTTT	CASSSHWREGPNTQYF
TRBV9	NA	TRBJ2-1	NA	TGTGCCAGCAGCGTAGGGGTTTCCTACAATGAGCAGTTCTTC	CASSVGVSYNEQFF
TRBV19	NA	TRBJ1-2	NA	TGTGCCAGTAGTGAGACGAGAGGGCCTTATGGCTACACCTTC	CASSETRGPYGYTF
TRBV19	TRBD1	TRBJ2-5	NA	TGTGCCAGTAGATCCGACAGGGAGTATCAAGAGACCCAGTACTTC	CASRSDREYQETQYF
TRBV30	TRBD2	TRBJ2-1	NA	TGTGCCTGGAGTCCCCGAGGACTAGTCGTCAATGAGCAGTTCTTC	CAWSPRGLVVNEQFF
TRBV7-2	TRBD2	TRBJ2-1	NA	TGTGCCAGCAGCCTCGGACTAGCGAGTACCTACAATGAGCAGTTCTTC	CASSLGLASTYNEQFF
TRBV28	NA	TRBJ2-5	few	TGTGCCAGCAAATTGGAGGGAGATTTGGTAGAGACCCAGTACTTC	CASKLEGDLVETQYF